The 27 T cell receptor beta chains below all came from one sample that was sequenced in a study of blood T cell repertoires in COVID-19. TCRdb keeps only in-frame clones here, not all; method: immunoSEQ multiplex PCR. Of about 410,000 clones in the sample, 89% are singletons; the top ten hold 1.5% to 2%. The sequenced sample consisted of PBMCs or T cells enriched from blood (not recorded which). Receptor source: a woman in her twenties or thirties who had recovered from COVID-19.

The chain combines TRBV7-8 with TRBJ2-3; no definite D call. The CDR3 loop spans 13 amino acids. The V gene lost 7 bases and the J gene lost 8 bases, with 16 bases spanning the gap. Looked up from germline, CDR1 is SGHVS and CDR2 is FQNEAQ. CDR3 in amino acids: CASIALSPATQYF. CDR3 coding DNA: TGTGCCAGCATCGCGCTCTCTCCTGCTACGCAGTATTTT.

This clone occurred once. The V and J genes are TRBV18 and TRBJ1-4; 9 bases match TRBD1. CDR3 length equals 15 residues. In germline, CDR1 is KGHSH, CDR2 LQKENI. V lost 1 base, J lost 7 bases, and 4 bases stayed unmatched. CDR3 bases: TGTGCCAGCTCACCACAGGTGACAGGGGGTGAAAAACTGTTTTTT. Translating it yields CASSPQVTGGEKLFF.

The CDR3 sequence: CASSKRGQVNTGELFF. The CDR3 nucleotides are TGTGCCAGCAGCAAGAGGGGACAGGTTAACACCGGGGAGCTGTTTTTT. V is TRBV11-3 and J is TRBJ2-2, with TRBD1 identical over 8 bases. Germline V CDR1 and CDR2: SGHNT, YENEEA. The CDR3 has 16 residues. J gave up 2 bases and V 5 bases, and 7 bases lay outside the gene matches.

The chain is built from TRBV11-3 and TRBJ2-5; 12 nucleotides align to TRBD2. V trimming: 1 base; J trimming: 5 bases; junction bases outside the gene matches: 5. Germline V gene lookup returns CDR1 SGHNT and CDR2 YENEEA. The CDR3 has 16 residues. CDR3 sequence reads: CASSLGASGGAETQYF. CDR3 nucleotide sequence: TGTGCCAGCAGCTTAGGAGCTAGCGGGGGGGCGGAGACCCAGTACTTC.

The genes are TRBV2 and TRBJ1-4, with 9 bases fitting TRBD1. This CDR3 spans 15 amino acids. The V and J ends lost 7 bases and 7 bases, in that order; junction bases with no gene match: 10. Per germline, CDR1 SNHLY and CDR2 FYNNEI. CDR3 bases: TGTGCCAGCAAAAAGGACAGGGGAGGTGGTGAAAAACTGTTTTTT. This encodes CASKKDRGGGEKLFF.

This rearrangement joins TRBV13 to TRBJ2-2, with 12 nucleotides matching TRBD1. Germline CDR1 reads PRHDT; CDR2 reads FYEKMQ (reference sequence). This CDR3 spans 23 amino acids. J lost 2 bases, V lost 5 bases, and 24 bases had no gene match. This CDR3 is CASSARDRGLATSGTLNTGELFF. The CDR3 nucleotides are TGTGCCAGCAGCGCCCGGGACAGGGGGCTAGCGACTAGCGGAACCCTAAACACCGGGGAGCTGTTTTTT.

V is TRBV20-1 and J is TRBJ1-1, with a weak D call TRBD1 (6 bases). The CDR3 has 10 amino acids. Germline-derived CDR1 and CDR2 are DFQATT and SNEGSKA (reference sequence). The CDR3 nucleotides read TGCAGCTCAGGGGCTGTCGGAGCTTTCTTT. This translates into CSSGAVGAFF.

CDR3: CASSLEGTVNYGYTF. The CDR3 nucleotides read TGTGCCAGCAGTTTAGAGGGAACGGTTAACTATGGCTACACCTTC. The V gene is TRBV27, the J gene TRBJ1-2; D is unclear. V lost 2 bases and J lost 1, with 11 bases in between. This CDR3 has 15 amino acids. The germline gives CDR1 MNHEY, CDR2 SMNVEV (reference sequence).

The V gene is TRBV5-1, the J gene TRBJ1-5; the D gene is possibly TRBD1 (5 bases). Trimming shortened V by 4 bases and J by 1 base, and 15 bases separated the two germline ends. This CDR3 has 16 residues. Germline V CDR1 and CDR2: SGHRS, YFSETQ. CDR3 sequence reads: CASSPGEGQSNQPQHF. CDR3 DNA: TGCGCCAGCAGCCCGGGGGAGGGGCAAAGCAATCAGCCCCAGCATTTT. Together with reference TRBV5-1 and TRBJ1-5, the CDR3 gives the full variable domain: KAGVTQTPRYLIKTRGQQVTLSCSPISGHRSVSWYQQTPGQGLQFLFEYFSETQRNKGNFPGRFSGRQFSNSRSEMNVSTLELGDSALYLCASSPGEGQSNQPQHFGDGTRLSIL.

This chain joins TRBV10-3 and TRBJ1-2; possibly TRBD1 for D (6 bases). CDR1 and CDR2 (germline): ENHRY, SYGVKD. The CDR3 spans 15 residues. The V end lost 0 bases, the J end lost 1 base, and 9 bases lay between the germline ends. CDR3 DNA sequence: TGTGCCATCAGTGAGTCCAGGGGCCTTAACTATGGCTACACCTTC. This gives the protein CAISESRGLNYGYTF.

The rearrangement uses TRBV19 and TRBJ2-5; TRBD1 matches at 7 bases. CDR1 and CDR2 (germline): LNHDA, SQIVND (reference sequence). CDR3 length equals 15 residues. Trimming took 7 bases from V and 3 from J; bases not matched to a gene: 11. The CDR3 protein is CASTGRPQGEETQYF. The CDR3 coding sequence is TGTGCCAGTACCGGCCGACCCCAGGGGGAAGAGACCCAGTACTTC.

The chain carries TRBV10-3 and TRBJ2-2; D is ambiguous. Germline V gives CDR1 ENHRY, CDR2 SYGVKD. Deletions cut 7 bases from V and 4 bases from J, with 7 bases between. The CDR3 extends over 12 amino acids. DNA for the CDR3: TGTGCCATCATCCGGAGCACCGGGGAGCTGTTTTTT. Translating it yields CAIIRSTGELFF.

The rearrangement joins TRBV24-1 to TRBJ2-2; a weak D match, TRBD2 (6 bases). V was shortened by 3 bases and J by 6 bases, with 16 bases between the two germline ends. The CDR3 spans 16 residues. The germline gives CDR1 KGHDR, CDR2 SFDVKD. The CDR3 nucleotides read TGTGCCACCAGTGATCGCCGCGGGAATTCCCCCGGGGAGCTGTTTTTT. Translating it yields CATSDRRGNSPGELFF.

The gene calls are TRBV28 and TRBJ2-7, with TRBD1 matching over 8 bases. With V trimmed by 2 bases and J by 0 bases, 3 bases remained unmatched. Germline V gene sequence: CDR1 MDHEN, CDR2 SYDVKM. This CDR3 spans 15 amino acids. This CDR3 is CASSLGTGASYEQYF. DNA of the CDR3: TGTGCCAGCAGTTTAGGGACAGGAGCCTCCTACGAGCAGTACTTC.

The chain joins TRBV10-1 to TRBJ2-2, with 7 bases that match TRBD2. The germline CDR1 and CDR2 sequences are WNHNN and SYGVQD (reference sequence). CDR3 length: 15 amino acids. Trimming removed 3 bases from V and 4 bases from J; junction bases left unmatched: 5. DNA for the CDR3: TGCGCCAGCAGTGATCGGACTAGGGGCACCGGGGAGCTGTTTTTT. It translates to CASSDRTRGTGELFF.

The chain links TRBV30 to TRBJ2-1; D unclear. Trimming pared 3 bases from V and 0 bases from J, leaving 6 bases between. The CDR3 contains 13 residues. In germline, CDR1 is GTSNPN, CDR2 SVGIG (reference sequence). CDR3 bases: TGTGCCTGGAGGGCCAGCTCCTACAATGAGCAGTTCTTC. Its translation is CAWRASSYNEQFF.

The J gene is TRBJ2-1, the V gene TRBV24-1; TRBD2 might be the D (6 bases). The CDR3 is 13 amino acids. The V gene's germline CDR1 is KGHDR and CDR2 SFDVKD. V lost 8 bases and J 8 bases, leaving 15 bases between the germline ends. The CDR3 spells CATTGEVGYEQFF. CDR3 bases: TGTGCCACCACCGGGGAGGTGGGGTATGAGCAGTTCTTC.

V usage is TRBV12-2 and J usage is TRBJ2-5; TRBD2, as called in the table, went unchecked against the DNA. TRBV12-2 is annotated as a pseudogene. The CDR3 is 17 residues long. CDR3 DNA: TGTGCAACCTCGTCCTTGACTAGCGGGGGTAACCAAGAGACCCAGTACTTC. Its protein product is CATSSLTSGGNQETQYF.

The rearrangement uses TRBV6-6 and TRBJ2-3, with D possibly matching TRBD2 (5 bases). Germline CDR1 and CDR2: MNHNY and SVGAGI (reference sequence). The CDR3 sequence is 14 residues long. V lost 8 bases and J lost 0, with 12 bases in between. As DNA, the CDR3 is TGTGCCAGCTGCTTCGCGGGTAGCACAGATACGCAGTATTTT. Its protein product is CASCFAGSTDTQYF.

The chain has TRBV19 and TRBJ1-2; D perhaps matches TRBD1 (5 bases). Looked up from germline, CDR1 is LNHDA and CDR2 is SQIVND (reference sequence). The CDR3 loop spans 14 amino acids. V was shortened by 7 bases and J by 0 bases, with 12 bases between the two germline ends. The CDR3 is CASNQRGSNYGYTF. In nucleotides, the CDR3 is TGTGCCAGTAACCAAAGGGGATCTAACTATGGCTACACCTTC.

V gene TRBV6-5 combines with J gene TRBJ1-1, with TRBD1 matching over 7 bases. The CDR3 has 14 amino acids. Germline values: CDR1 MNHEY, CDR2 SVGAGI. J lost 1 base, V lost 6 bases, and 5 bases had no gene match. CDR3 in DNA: TGTGCCAGCAGGCCACAGGGGACGAACACTGAAGCTTTCTTT. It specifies CASRPQGTNTEAFF.

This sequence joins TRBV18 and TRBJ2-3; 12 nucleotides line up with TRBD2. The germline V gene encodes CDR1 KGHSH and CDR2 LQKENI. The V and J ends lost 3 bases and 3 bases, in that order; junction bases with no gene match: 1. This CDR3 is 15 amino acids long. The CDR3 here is CASSPTSGGTDTQYF. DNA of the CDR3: TGTGCCAGCTCACCTACTAGCGGGGGGACAGATACGCAGTATTTT.

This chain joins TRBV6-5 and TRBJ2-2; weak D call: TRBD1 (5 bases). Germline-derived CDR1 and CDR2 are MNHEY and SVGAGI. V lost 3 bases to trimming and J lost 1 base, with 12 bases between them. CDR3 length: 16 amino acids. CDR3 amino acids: CASSYGAGRNTGELFF. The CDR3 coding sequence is TGTGCCAGCAGTTATGGGGCAGGGCGGAACACCGGGGAGCTGTTTTTT.

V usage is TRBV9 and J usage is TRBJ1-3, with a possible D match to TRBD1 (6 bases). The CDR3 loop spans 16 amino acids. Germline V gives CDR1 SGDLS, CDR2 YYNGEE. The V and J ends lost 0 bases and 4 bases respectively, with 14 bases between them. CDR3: CASSVATGLSGNTIYF. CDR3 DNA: TGTGCCAGCAGCGTAGCAACAGGGTTGTCCGGAAACACCATATATTTT.

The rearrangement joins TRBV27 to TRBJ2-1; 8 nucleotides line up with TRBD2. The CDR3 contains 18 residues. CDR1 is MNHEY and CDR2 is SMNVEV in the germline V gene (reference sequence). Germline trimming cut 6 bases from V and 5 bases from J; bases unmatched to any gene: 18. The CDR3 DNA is TGTGCCAGCAGGGACAACCCCGGGGGGGCCAACTTTGACAATGAGCAGTTCTTC. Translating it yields CASRDNPGGANFDNEQFF.

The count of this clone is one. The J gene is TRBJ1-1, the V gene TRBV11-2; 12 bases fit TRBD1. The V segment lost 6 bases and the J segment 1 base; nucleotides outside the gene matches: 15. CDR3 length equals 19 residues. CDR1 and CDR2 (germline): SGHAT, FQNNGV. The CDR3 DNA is TGTGCCAGCAGGATCAGACCGGGACAGGGGGCCTCGGGGAACACTGAAGCTTTCTTT. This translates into CASRIRPGQGASGNTEAFF.

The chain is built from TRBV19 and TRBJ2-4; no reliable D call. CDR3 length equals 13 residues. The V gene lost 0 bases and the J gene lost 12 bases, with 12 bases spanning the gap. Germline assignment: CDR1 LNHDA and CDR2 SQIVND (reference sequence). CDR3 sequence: CASSIDKALTQYF. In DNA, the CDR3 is TGTGCCAGTAGTATAGACAAGGCACTAACTCAGTACTTC.